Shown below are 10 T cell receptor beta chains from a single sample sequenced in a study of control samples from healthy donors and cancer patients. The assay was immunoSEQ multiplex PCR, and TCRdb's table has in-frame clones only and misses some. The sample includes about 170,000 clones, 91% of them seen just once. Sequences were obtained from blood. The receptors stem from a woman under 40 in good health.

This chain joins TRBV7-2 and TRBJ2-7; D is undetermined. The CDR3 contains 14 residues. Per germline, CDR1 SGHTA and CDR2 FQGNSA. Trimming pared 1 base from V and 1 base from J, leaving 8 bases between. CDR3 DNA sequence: TGTGCCAGCAGCTTAGGTCTCAGATCCTACGAGCAGTACTTC. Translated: CASSLGLRSYEQYF.

This CDR3 reads CASSYDRVNSPLHF. The CDR3 nucleotides read TGTGCCAGCAGTTACGACAGGGTAAATTCACCCCTCCACTTT. The chain recombines TRBV6-5 with TRBJ1-6; TRBD1 matches 7 bases. Trimming cost V 2 bases and J 7 bases; bases outside gene matches: 2. The CDR3 totals 14 residues. Germline CDR1 reads MNHEY; CDR2 reads SVGAGI.

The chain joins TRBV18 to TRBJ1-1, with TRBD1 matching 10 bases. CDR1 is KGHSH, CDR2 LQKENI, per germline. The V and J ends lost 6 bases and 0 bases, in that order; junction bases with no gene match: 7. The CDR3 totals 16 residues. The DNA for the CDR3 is TGTGCCAGCTCCCGGGACAGGGGTACCCTGAACACTGAAGCTTTCTTT. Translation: CASSRDRGTLNTEAFF.

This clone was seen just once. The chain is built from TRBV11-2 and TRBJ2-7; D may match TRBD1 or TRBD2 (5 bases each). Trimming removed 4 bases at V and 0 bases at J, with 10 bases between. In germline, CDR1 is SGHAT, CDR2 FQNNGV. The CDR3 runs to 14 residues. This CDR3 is CASSWGPSSYEQYF. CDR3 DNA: TGTGCCAGCAGCTGGGGACCGTCCTCCTACGAGCAGTACTTC.

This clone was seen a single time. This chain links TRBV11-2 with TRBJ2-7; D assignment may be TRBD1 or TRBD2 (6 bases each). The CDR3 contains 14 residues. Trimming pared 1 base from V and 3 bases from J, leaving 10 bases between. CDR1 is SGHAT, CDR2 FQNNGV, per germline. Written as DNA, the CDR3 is TGTGCCAGCAGCTTAGCCAGGGGAGGCTACGAGCAGTACTTC. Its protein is CASSLARGGYEQYF.

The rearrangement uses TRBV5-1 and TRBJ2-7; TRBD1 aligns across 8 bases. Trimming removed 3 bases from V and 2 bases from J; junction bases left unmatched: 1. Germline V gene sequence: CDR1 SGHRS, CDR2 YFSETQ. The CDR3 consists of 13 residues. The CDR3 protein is CASSSDRAYEQYF. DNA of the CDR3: TGCGCCAGCAGCTCGGACAGGGCCTACGAGCAGTACTTC.

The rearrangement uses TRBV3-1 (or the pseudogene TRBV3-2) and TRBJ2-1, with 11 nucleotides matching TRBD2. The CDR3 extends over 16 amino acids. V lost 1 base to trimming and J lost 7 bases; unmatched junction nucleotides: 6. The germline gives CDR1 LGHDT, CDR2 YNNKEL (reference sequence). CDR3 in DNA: TGTGCCAGCAGCCAAGTGACTAGCGGGGTAACTAATGAGCAGTTCTTC. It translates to CASSQVTSGVTNEQFF.

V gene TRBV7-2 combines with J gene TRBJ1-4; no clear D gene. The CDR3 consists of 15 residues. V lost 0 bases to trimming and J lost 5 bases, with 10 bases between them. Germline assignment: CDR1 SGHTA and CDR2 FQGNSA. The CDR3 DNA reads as TGTGCCAGCAGCTTAGCGGGCAGGAAAAATGAAAAACTGTTTTTT. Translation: CASSLAGRKNEKLFF.

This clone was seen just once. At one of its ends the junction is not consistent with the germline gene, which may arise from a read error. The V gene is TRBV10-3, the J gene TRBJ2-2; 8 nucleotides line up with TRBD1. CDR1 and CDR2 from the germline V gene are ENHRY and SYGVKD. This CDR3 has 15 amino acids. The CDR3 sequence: CVISEQGDYTGELFF. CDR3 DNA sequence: TGTGTCATCAGTGAACAGGGGGATTACACCGGGGAGCTGTTTTTT.

The CDR3 here is CASSLGQGNSPLHF. CDR3 bases: TGCGCCAGCAGCTTGGGACAGGGTAATTCACCCCTCCACTTT. The chain links TRBV5-1 to TRBJ1-6; 7 nucleotides line up with TRBD1. The J segment lost 6 bases and the V segment lost 0 bases, leaving 0 bases of the junction unmatched. The CDR3 loop spans 14 amino acids. Per germline, CDR1 SGHRS and CDR2 YFSETQ.